This T cell receptor beta chain was captured in a study of shared clonotypes between healthy human individuals. Study conclusions and caveats: Clonotypes which were not shared had lower generation probabilities than clonotypes that all four donors shared.

Germline V gene data show CDR1 as MNHEY and CDR2 as SMNVEV (reference sequence). This CDR3 has 17 amino acids. V trimming: 5 bases; J trimming: 4 bases; junction bases outside the gene matches: 9. Note on this clone: Its specificity is not known.

The deep-level immunoSEQ assay was used. Per sorted-subset replicate PCR, input was approximately 200 ng DNA, representing about 30,000 T cell genomes. Using immunoSEQ multiplex PCR, the repertoire was profiled, and TCRdb retains in-frame clones only, with some absent. The sample contains hundreds of thousands of clones, approximately 73% of which appear only once. Sequencing was performed on memory CD4+ T cells sorted from blood. Subset described: CD45RA-negative fraction. The sequence was collected from a woman aged 25 to 39 in good health. J is TRBJ2-3 and V is TRBV27; 13 bases are shared with TRBD2. CDR3 protein: CASSPHGLAGVPDTQYF. CDR3 sequence (DNA): TGTGCCAGCAGTCCTCACGGACTAGCGGGAGTCCCAGATACGCAGTATTTT.